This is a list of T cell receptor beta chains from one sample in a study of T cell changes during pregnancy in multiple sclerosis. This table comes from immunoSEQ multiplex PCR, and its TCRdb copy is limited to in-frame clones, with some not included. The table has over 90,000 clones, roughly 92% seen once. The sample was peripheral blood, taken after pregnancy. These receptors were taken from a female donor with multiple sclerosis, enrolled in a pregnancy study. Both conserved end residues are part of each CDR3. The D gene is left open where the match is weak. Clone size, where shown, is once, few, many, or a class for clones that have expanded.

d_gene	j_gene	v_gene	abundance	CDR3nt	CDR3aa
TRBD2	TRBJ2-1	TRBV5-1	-	TGCGCCAGCCGACTAGCGCAATCCTACAATGAGCAGTTCTTC	CASRLAQSYNEQFF
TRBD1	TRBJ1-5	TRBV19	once	TGTGCCAGTAGTATTAATGGACAGGATAATCAGCCCCAGCATTTT	CASSINGQDNQPQHF
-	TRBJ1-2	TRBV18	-	TGTGCCAGCTCACCACGCCGGGACTTACTCAACTATGGCTACACCTTC	CASSPRRDLLNYGYTF
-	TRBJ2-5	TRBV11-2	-	TGTGCCAGCAGCTTAGCCGAGGGGACTCGCCGGGAGACCCAGTACTTC	CASSLAEGTRRETQYF
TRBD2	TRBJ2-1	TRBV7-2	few	TGTGCCAGCAGCGAAGCGGGCGGGAGGGCCCTCAATGAGCAGTTCTTC	CASSEAGGRALNEQFF
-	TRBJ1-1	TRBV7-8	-	TGTGCCAGCAGCGTCCCGGACAGGAACACTGAAGCTTTCTTT	CASSVPDRNTEAFF
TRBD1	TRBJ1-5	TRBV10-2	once	TGCGCCAGCAGTAAACCTCCGGGACAGGGGATTCGCAATCAGCCCCAGCATTTT	CASSKPPGQGIRNQPQHF
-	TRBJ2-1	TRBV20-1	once	TGCAGTGCGAAACTCAATGAGCAGTTCTTC	CSAKLNEQFF
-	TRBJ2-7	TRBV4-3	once	TGCGCCAGCAGCCAAGAGGGAGGGACAGGAATATACGAGCAGTACTTC	CASSQEGGTGIYEQYF
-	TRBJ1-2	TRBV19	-	TGTGCCAGTAGTATAATGGAGGGGTCCTATGGCTACACCTTC	CASSIMEGSYGYTF
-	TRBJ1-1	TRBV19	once	TGTGCCAGTAGTCTAAGGGGGAGGAACACTGAAGCTTTCTTT	CASSLRGRNTEAFF
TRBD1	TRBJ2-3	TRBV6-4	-	TGTGCCAGCAGCCCCCTTACAGGGGTTTCAACAGATACGCAGTATTTT	CASSPLTGVSTDTQYF
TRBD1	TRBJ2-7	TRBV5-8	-	TGTGCCAGCAGCTTCGACAGGGTCGAGCAGTACTTC	CASSFDRVEQYF
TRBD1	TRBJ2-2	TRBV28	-	TGTGCCAGCAGACCCGACAGGGCCGGGGAGCTGTTTTTT	CASRPDRAGELFF
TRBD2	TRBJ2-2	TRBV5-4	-	TGTGCCAGCAGCTCAGGACTAGCGGGGGGGCCGTCCACCGGGGAGCTGTTTTTT	CASSSGLAGGPSTGELFF
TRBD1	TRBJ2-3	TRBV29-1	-	TGCAGCGTTCAACGAGGACAGGGGGGGAGCACAGATACGCAGTATTTT	CSVQRGQGGSTDTQYF
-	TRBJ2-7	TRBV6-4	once	TGTGCCAGCAGTGGATTAACAGGTCAGAGACACTACGAGCAGTACTTC	CASSGLTGQRHYEQYF
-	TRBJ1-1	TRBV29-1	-	TGCAGCGTAGACGGAGCCACTGAAGCTTTCTTT	CSVDGATEAFF
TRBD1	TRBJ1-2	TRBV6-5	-	TGTGCCAGCAGTTACCAGGGACAGGGGAGAAGTGGCTACACCTTC	CASSYQGQGRSGYTF
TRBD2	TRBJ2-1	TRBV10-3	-	TGTGCCATCAGTGACGTTAGCGGGAGCTACAATGAGCAGTTCTTC	CAISDVSGSYNEQFF
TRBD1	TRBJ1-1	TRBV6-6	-	TGTGCCATCTCGGGACAGCCGAACACTGAAGCTTTCTTT	CAISGQPNTEAFF
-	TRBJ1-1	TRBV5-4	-	TGTGCCAGCAGCTCATTGTCCACTGAAGCTTTCTTT	CASSSLSTEAFF
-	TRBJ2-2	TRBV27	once	TGTGCCAGCAGTCTATTTCAGACAGGCCTGGGCACCGGGGAGCTGTTTTTT	CASSLFQTGLGTGELFF
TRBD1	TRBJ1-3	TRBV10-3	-	TGTGCCATCAGTGAAGACAGGGATGGAAACACCATATATTTT	CAISEDRDGNTIYF
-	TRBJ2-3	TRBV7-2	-	TGTGCCAGCAGCTACACCGGGACTCCACTGGGCACAGATACGCAGTATTTT	CASSYTGTPLGTDTQYF
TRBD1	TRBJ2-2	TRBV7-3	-	TGTGCCAGCAGCTTCGACAGGGGGAAAGCCGGGGAGCTGTTTTTT	CASSFDRGKAGELFF
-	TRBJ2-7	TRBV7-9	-	TGTGCCAGCAGCTCCCATTGGTCAGGGCGCTACGAGCAGTACTTC	CASSSHWSGRYEQYF
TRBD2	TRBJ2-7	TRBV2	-	TGTGCCAGCAGTTATAAAGCGGGGGGCTCCTACGAGCAGTACTTC	CASSYKAGGSYEQYF
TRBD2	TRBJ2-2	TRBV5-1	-	TGCGCCAGCAGCTTCTCCGGGACTAGTTCCGGGGAGCTGTTTTTT	CASSFSGTSSGELFF
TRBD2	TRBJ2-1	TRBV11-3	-	TGTGCCAGCAGCTCGAGCGGGACCCACCCTTACAATGAGCAGTTCTTC	CASSSSGTHPYNEQFF
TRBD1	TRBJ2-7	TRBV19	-	TGTGCCAGTAGCCTTCACCTCCCCGGGACAGGGATGAACGAGCAGTACTTC	CASSLHLPGTGMNEQYF
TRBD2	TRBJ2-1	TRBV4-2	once	TGTGCCAGCAGCCAGGGTCCCGGGGGGGCTAGCTCCTACAATGAGCAGTTCTTC	CASSQGPGGASSYNEQFF
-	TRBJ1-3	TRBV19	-	TGTGCCAGTAGTATGTTTCGACAGTCCTCCTCTGGAAACACCATATATTTT	CASSMFRQSSSGNTIYF
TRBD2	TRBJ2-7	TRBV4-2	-	TGTGCCAGCAGTCAGGGTACTAGCGGGACCTACGAGCAGTACTTC	CASSQGTSGTYEQYF
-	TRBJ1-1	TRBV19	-	TGTGCCAGTAAAGGGAGGGGCCTAACCGGGGCTGGCACTGAAGCTTTCTTT	CASKGRGLTGAGTEAFF
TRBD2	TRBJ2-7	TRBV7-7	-	TGTGCCAGCAGCTTAGCCCCGGGGGGGAACCCCTTCTCCTACGAGCAGTACTTC	CASSLAPGGNPFSYEQYF
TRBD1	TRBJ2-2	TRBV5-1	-	TGCGCCAGCAGCTTGGGGGGACAGGGGTTTCGCGCCGGGGAGCTGTTTTTT	CASSLGGQGFRAGELFF
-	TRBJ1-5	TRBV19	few	TGTGCCAGTAGTATATGGGGCAGCGGGCCTAATCAGCCCCAGCATTTT	CASSIWGSGPNQPQHF
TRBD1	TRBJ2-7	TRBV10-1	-	TGCGCCAGCAGTGAGCCCAATCCACCGGGACAGGCATTCCAGAGCTCCTACGAGCAGTACTTC	CASSEPNPPGQAFQSSYEQYF
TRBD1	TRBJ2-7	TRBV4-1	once	TGCGCCAGCAGCCAAGATAGACAGGGGGTCTCCTACGAGCAGTACTTC	CASSQDRQGVSYEQYF
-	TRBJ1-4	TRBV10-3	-	TGTGCCATCAGTGAGAACAGTGAAAAACTGTTTTTT	CAISENSEKLFF
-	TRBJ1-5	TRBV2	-	TGTGCCAGCAGTGACAGGGGCGGCAATCAGCCCCAGCATTTT	CASSDRGGNQPQHF
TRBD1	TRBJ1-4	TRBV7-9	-	TGTGCCAGCAGCTTACGGGGACAGCTAGAAAAACTGTTTTTT	CASSLRGQLEKLFF
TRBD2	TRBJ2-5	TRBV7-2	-	TGTGCCAGCAGCTTAGTAGCGGGGGCCGAGGGCCAAAACACCCAGTACTTC	CASSLVAGAEGQNTQYF
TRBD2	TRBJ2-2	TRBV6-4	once	TGTGCCGCCTCGACTAGCGGGGGGGCCACCGGGGAGCTGTTTTTT	CAASTSGGATGELFF
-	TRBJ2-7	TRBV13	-	TGTGCCAGCAGCCCGGGTCCCAGGGTCTACGAGCAGTACTTC	CASSPGPRVYEQYF
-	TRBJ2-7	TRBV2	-	TGTGCCAGCAGTGAATTCCAAGTTAGTAGCTCCTACGAGCAGTACTTC	CASSEFQVSSSYEQYF
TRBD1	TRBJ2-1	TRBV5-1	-	TGCGCCAGCAGCTTGGTCGGGACAGGGTCCTACAATGAGCAGTTCTTC	CASSLVGTGSYNEQFF
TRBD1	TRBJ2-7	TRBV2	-	TGTGCCAGCAGTGTAGGACAGGGGATTAACTACGAGCAGTACTTC	CASSVGQGINYEQYF
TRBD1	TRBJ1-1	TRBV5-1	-	TGCGCCAGCAGCTCACAGGGGCCTAACACTGAAGCTTTCTTT	CASSSQGPNTEAFF
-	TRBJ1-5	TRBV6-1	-	TGTGCCAGCAGTGTAACAGGGAATCAGCCCCAGCATTTT	CASSVTGNQPQHF
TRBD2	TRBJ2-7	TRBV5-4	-	TGTGCCAGCAGCTTGGGACTAGCGGATCCCTACGAGCAGTACTTC	CASSLGLADPYEQYF
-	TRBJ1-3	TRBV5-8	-	TGTGCCAGCAGCTTGATGGGGGGAGCTGGAAACACCATATATTTT	CASSLMGGAGNTIYF